This T cell receptor beta chain emerged from a study of monozygotic twins with cystic fibrosis. Study-wide findings and caveats: Age, concordance and disease severity did not associate with shared CDR3 numbers.

Worth noting for this clone: Its antigen remains unidentified.

CDR1 is SEHNR and CDR2 is FQNEAQ in the germline V gene (reference sequence). This CDR3 region has 15 residues. The V end lost 4 bases, the J end lost 0 bases, and 9 bases lay between the germline ends. Clones were sequenced by immunoSEQ multiplex PCR, and TCRdb holds only the in-frame ones, with some missing. The sample yields about 36,000 clones, approximately 80% seen once. This chain joins TRBV7-9 and TRBJ1-4; D is unclear. The receptor was derived from a girl aged 2 to 9 with cystic fibrosis. What was sequenced was blood. CDR3 DNA sequence: TGTGCCAGCAGCTCCCGAAGAACAACTAATGAAAAACTGTTTTTT. It encodes CASSSRRTTNEKLFF.